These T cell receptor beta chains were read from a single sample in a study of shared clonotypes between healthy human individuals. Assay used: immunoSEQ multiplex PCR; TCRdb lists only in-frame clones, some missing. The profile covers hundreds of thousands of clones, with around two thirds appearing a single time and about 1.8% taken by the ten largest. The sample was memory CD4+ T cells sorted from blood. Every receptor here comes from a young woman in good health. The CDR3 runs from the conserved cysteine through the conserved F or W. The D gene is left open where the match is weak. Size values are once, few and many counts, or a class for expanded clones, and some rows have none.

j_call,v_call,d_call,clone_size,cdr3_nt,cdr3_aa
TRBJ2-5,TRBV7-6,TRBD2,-,TGTGCCAGCAGCTTAGGACTAGCGGGTCCCCAAGAGACCCAGTACTTC,CASSLGLAGPQETQYF
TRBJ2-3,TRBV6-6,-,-,TGTGCCACCAGACAGCCCCAAGCAGCAGATACGCAGTATTTT,CATRQPQAADTQYF
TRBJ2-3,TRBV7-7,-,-,TGTGCCAGCAGTCCCACTGGGACCACAGATACGCAGTATTTT,CASSPTGTTDTQYF
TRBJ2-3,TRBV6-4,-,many,TGTGCCAGCAGTAAAGGGACGGGAGAAGCAGATACGCAGTATTTT,CASSKGTGEADTQYF
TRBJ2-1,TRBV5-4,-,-,TGTGCCAGCAGCTCTAAAACGGACCCCCGCCGCGGTGAGCAGTTCTTC,CASSSKTDPRRGEQFF
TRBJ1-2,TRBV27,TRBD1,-,TGTGCCAGCGGGAGACAGGGGAAGGATGGCTACACCTTC,CASGRQGKDGYTF
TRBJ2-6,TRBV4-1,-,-,TGCGCCAGCAGCCAAGACTCCAGGGGGGTCTCTGGGGCCAACGTCCTGACTTTC,CASSQDSRGVSGANVLTF
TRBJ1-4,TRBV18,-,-,TGTGCCAGCTCACCGGGGCAGGGGGAAAAACTGTTTTTT,CASSPGQGEKLFF
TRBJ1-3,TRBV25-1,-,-,TGTGCCAGCAGTGAATCCGGATTCTCTGGAAACACCATATATTTT,CASSESGFSGNTIYF
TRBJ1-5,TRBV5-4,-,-,TGTGCCAGCAGCTCGGACAGAAATCAGCCCCAGCATTTT,CASSSDRNQPQHF
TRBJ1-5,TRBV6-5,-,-,TGTGCCAGCAGAGGGGTACCTAGCAATCAGCCCCAGCATTTT,CASRGVPSNQPQHF
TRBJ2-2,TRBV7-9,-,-,TGTGCCAGCAGCCTCCGAATTAGTGTCGCCGGGGAGCTGTTTTTT,CASSLRISVAGELFF
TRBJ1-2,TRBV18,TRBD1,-,TGTGCCAGCTCACCACAACAGGGGGCGAGGTGGAACTATGGCTACACCTTC,CASSPQQGARWNYGYTF
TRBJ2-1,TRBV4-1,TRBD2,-,TGCGCCAGCAGCCAACCTACTAGCGGGAGCTACAATGAGCAGTTCTTC,CASSQPTSGSYNEQFF
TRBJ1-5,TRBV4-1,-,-,TGCGCCAGCAGCCAAGCACAGCCTCTTAGCAATCAGCCCCAGCATTTT,CASSQAQPLSNQPQHF
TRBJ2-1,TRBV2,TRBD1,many,TGTGCCAGCCAAGACGGGACAGGGTGGTATGAGCAGTTCTTC,CASQDGTGWYEQFF
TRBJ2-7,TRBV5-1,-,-,TGCGCCAGCAGCTTGTATCTATGGCAGGGTGGCGAGCAGTACTTC,CASSLYLWQGGEQYF
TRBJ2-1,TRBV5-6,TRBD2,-,TGTGCCAGCAGCCCACTAGCGGGAAATGAGAATGAGCAGTTCTTC,CASSPLAGNENEQFF